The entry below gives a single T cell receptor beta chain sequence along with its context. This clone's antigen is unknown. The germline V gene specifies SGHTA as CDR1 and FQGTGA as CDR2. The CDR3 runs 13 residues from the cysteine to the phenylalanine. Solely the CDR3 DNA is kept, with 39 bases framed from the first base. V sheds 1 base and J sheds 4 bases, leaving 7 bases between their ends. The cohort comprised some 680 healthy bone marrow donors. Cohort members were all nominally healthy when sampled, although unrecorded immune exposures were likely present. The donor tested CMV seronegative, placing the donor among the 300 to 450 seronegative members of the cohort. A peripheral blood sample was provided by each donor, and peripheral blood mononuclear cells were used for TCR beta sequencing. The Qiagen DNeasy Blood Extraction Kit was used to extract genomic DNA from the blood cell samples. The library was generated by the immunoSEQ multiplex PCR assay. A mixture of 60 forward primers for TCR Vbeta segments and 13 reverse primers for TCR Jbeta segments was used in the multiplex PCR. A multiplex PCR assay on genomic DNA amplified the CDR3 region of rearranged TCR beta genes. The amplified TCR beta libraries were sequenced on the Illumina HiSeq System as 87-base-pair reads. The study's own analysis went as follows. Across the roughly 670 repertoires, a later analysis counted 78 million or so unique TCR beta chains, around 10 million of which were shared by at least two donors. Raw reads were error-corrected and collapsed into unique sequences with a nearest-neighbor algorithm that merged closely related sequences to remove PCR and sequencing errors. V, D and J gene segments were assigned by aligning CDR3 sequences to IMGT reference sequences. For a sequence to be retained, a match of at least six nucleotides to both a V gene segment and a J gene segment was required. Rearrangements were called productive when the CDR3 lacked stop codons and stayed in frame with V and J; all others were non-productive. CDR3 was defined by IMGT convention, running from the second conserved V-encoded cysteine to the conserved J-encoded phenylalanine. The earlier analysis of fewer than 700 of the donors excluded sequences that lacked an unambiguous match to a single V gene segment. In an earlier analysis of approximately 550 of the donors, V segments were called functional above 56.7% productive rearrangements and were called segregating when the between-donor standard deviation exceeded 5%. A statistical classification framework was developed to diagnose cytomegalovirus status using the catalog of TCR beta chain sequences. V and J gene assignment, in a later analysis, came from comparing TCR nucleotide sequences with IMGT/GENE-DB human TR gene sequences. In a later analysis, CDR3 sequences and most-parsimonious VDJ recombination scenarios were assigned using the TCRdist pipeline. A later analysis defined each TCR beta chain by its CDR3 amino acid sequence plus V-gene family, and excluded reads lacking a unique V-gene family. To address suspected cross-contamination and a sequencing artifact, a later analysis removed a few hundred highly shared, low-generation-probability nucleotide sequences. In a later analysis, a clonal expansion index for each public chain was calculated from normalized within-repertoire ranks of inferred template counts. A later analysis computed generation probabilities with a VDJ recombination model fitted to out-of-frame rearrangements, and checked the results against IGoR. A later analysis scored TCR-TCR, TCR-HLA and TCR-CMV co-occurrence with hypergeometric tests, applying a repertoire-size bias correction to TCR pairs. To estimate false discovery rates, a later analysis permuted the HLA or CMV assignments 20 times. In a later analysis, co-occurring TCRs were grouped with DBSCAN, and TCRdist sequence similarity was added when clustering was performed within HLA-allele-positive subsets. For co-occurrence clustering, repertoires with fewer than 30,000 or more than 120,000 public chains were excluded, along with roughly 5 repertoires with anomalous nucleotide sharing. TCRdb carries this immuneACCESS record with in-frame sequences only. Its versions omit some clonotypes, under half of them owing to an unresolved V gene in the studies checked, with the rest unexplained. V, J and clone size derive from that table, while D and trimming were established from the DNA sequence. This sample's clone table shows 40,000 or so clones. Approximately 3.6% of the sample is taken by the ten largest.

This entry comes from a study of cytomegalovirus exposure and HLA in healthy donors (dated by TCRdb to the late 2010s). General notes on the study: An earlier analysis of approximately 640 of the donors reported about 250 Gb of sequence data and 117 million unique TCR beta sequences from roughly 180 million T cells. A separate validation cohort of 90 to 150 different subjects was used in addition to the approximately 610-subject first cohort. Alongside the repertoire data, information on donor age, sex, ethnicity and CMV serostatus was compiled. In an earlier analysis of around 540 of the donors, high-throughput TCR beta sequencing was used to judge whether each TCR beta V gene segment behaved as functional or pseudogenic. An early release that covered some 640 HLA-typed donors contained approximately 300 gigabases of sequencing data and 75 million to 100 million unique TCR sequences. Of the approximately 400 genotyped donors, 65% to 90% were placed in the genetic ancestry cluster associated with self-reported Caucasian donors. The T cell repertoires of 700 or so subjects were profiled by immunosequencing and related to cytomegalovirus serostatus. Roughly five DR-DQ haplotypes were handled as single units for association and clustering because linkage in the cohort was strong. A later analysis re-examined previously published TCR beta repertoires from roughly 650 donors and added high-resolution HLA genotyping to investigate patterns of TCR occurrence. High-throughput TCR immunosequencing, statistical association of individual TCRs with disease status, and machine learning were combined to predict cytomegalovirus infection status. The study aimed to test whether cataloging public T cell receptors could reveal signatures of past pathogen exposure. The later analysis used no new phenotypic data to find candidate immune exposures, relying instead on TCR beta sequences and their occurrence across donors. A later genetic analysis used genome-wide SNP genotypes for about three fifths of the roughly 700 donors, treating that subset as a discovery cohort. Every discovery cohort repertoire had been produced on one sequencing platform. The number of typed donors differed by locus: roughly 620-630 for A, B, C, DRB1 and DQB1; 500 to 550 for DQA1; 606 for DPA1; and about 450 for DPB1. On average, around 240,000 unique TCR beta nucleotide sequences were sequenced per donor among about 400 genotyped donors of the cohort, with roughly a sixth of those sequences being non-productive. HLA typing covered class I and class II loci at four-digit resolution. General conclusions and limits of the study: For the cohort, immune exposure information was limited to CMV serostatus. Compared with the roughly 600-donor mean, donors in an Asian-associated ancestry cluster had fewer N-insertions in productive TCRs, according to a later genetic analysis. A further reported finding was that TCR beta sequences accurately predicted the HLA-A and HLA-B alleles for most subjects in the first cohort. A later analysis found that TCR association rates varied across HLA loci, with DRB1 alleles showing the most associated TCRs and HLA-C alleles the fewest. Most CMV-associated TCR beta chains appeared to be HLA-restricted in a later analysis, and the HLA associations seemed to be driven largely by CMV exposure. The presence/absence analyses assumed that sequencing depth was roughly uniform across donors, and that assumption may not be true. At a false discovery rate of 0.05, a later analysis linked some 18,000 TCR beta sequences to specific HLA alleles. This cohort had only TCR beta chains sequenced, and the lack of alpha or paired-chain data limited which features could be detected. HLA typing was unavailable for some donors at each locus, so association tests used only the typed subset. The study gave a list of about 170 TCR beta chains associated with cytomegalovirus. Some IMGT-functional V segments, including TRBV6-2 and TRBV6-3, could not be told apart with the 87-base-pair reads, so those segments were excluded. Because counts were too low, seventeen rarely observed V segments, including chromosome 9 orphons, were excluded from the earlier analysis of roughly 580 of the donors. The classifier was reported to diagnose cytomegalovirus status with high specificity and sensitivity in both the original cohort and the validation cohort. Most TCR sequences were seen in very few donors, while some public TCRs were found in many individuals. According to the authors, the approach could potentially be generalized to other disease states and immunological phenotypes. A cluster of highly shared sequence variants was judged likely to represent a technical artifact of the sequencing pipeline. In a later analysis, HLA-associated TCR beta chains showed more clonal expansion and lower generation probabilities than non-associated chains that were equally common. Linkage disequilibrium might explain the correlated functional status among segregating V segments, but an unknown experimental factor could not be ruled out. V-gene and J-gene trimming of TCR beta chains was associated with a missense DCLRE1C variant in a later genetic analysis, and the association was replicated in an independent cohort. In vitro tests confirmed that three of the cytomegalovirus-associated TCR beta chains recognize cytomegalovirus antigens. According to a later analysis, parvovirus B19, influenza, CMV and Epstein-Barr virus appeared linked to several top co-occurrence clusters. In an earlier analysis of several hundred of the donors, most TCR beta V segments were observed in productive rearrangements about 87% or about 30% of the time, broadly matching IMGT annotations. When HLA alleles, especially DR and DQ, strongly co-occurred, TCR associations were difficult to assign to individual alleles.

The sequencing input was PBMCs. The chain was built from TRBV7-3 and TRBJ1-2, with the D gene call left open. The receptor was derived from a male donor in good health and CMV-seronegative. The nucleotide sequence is TGTGCCAGCAGCTTAAGCTTTAGCTATGGCTACACCTTC. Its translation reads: CASSLSFSYGYTF.